These T cell receptor beta chains were read from a single sample in a study of blood T cell repertoires in COVID-19. Clones were read by immunoSEQ multiplex PCR, and TCRdb kept only the in-frame ones, dropping some. Of about 270,000 clones in the sample, approximately 87% are singletons; the top ten hold more than 10%. The sequenced material came from peripheral blood. Receptors were obtained from a woman in her twenties or thirties with COVID-19, enrolled during active disease. Both conserved end residues are part of each CDR3. The order of the fields is clone size, D gene, J gene, CDR3 length, V gene, CDR3 protein, CDR3 DNA. The D gene is left open where the match is weak. The size field is filled for only some rows; it gives once, few, many or a size class.

clone_size: NA; d_call: NA; j_call: TRBJ1-2; cdr3_length: 15; v_call: TRBV18; cdr3_aa: CASSPRRGDLYGYTF; cdr3_nt: TGTGCCAGCTCACCAAGGAGGGGTGATCTCTATGGCTACACCTTC
clone_size: NA; d_call: NA; j_call: TRBJ2-5; cdr3_length: 16; v_call: TRBV10-2; cdr3_aa: CASSKGQTGYQETQYF; cdr3_nt: TGCGCCAGCAGCAAAGGACAGACGGGGTACCAAGAGACCCAGTACTTC
clone_size: few; d_call: NA; j_call: TRBJ2-7; cdr3_length: 12; v_call: TRBV12-3/TRBV12-4; cdr3_aa: CASSHNPYEQYF; cdr3_nt: TGTGCCAGCAGTCACAACCCCTACGAGCAGTACTTC
clone_size: NA; d_call: NA; j_call: TRBJ2-5; cdr3_length: 13; v_call: TRBV5-1; cdr3_aa: CASSSQGQETQYF; cdr3_nt: TGCGCCAGCAGCTCACAGGGTCAAGAGACCCAGTACTTC
clone_size: NA; d_call: TRBD2; j_call: TRBJ2-3; cdr3_length: 17; v_call: TRBV24-1; cdr3_aa: CATSDGTSATSTDTQYF; cdr3_nt: TGTGCCACCAGTGATGGGACTAGCGCGACTAGCACAGATACGCAGTATTTT
clone_size: NA; d_call: NA; j_call: TRBJ2-7; cdr3_length: 15; v_call: TRBV14; cdr3_aa: CASSNPVGGAYEQYF; cdr3_nt: TGTGCCAGCAGCAACCCGGTAGGGGGAGCTTACGAGCAGTACTTC
clone_size: NA; d_call: NA; j_call: TRBJ2-2; cdr3_length: 14; v_call: TRBV4-1; cdr3_aa: CASSHPMRPGELFF; cdr3_nt: TGCGCCAGCAGCCACCCCATGCGTCCCGGGGAGCTGTTTTTT
clone_size: NA; d_call: NA; j_call: TRBJ1-2; cdr3_length: 13; v_call: TRBV6-4; cdr3_aa: CASRGGPSYGYTF; cdr3_nt: TGTGCCAGCAGGGGGGGGCCTTCCTATGGCTACACCTTC
clone_size: NA; d_call: TRBD1; j_call: TRBJ1-5; cdr3_length: 15; v_call: TRBV5-8; cdr3_aa: CASSEFRGPNQPQHF; cdr3_nt: TGTGCCAGCAGCGAATTCAGGGGGCCGAATCAGCCCCAGCATTTT
clone_size: NA; d_call: NA; j_call: TRBJ1-3; cdr3_length: 15; v_call: TRBV7-8; cdr3_aa: CASSSGSGPGNTIYF; cdr3_nt: TGTGCCAGCAGCTCGGGGTCAGGACCTGGAAACACCATATATTTT
clone_size: NA; d_call: TRBD1; j_call: TRBJ1-1; cdr3_length: 15; v_call: TRBV7-2; cdr3_aa: CASSLAGQANTEAFF; cdr3_nt: TGTGCCAGCAGCTTAGCGGGACAGGCGAACACTGAAGCTTTCTTT
clone_size: NA; d_call: TRBD1; j_call: TRBJ1-2; cdr3_length: 17; v_call: TRBV4-1; cdr3_aa: CASSQYPQTGVMEGYTF; cdr3_nt: TGCGCCAGCAGCCAATACCCCCAGACAGGGGTTATGGAGGGCTACACCTTC
clone_size: NA; d_call: NA; j_call: TRBJ2-5; cdr3_length: 16; v_call: TRBV3-1/TRBV3-2; cdr3_aa: CASSQGLEASRETQYF; cdr3_nt: TGTGCCAGCAGCCAAGGGTTGGAGGCATCCCGAGAGACCCAGTACTTC
clone_size: NA; d_call: NA; j_call: TRBJ2-1; cdr3_length: 15; v_call: TRBV27; cdr3_aa: CASSLLDGLPAGQFF; cdr3_nt: TGTGCCAGCAGTTTACTGGACGGACTACCTGCGGGGCAGTTCTTC
clone_size: NA; d_call: TRBD1; j_call: TRBJ2-5; cdr3_length: 15; v_call: TRBV2; cdr3_aa: CASARDSPPEETQYF; cdr3_nt: TGTGCCAGTGCCCGGGACAGCCCCCCGGAGGAGACCCAGTACTTC
clone_size: NA; d_call: TRBD2; j_call: TRBJ2-4; cdr3_length: 16; v_call: TRBV4-1; cdr3_aa: CASSLELAGGPVIQYF; cdr3_nt: TGCGCCAGCAGCCTCGAATTAGCGGGGGGGCCGGTCATTCAGTACTTC
clone_size: NA; d_call: NA; j_call: TRBJ2-3; cdr3_length: 12; v_call: TRBV7-9; cdr3_aa: CASSSSADTQYF; cdr3_nt: TGTGCCAGCAGCTCTAGCGCAGATACGCAGTATTTT
clone_size: NA; d_call: TRBD1; j_call: TRBJ1-6; cdr3_length: 14; v_call: TRBV5-1; cdr3_aa: CASSPQGGASPLHF; cdr3_nt: TGCGCCAGCAGCCCACAGGGGGGGGCTTCACCCCTCCACTTT
clone_size: NA; d_call: NA; j_call: TRBJ1-2; cdr3_length: 14; v_call: TRBV27; cdr3_aa: CASSLSWGQTGYTF; cdr3_nt: TGTGCCAGCAGTTTATCGTGGGGGCAGACGGGCTACACCTTC
clone_size: NA; d_call: NA; j_call: TRBJ1-1; cdr3_length: 14; v_call: TRBV14; cdr3_aa: CASSQVSVNTEAFF; cdr3_nt: TGTGCCAGCAGCCAAGTCTCGGTGAACACTGAAGCTTTCTTT
clone_size: NA; d_call: TRBD1; j_call: TRBJ1-2; cdr3_length: 14; v_call: TRBV6-5; cdr3_aa: CASRTTDRVGGYTF; cdr3_nt: TGTGCCAGCAGGACGACTGACAGGGTCGGCGGCTACACCTTC
clone_size: NA; d_call: NA; j_call: TRBJ2-7; cdr3_length: 13; v_call: TRBV19; cdr3_aa: CASSPKQGYEQYF; cdr3_nt: TGTGCCAGTAGTCCGAAGCAGGGATACGAGCAGTACTTC
clone_size: once; d_call: NA; j_call: TRBJ2-7; cdr3_length: 16; v_call: TRBV6-1; cdr3_aa: CASSEDEVEGAYEQYF; cdr3_nt: TGTGCCAGCAGTGAAGATGAAGTGGAGGGTGCCTACGAGCAGTACTTC
clone_size: few; d_call: NA; j_call: TRBJ1-5; cdr3_length: 18; v_call: TRBV8-1; cdr3_aa: CGSASAARQGCSNQPQHF; cdr3_nt: TGTGGCAGTGCATCCGCAGCCCGTCAGGGGTGTAGCAATCAGCCCCAGCATTTT
clone_size: NA; d_call: NA; j_call: TRBJ1-2; cdr3_length: 11; v_call: TRBV7-9; cdr3_aa: CASSVRGGYTF; cdr3_nt: TGTGCCAGCAGCGTCAGGGGTGGCTACACCTTC
clone_size: NA; d_call: TRBD2; j_call: TRBJ2-5; cdr3_length: 17; v_call: TRBV18; cdr3_aa: CASSPVRASGEQETQYF; cdr3_nt: TGTGCCAGCTCACCAGTAAGAGCTAGCGGGGAACAAGAGACCCAGTACTTC
clone_size: NA; d_call: NA; j_call: TRBJ1-1; cdr3_length: 12; v_call: TRBV29-1; cdr3_aa: CSVGAENTEAFF; cdr3_nt: TGCAGCGTTGGGGCAGAGAACACTGAAGCTTTCTTT
clone_size: NA; d_call: NA; j_call: TRBJ1-2; cdr3_length: 14; v_call: TRBV6-5; cdr3_aa: CASSYSGRAYGYTF; cdr3_nt: TGTGCCAGCAGTTACTCAGGGAGGGCCTATGGCTACACCTTC
clone_size: NA; d_call: NA; j_call: TRBJ2-3; cdr3_length: 14; v_call: TRBV6-5; cdr3_aa: CASRYTENTDTQYF; cdr3_nt: TGTGCCAGCAGATACACAGAGAACACAGATACGCAGTATTTT
clone_size: NA; d_call: NA; j_call: TRBJ1-5; cdr3_length: 15; v_call: TRBV3-1/TRBV3-2; cdr3_aa: CASSRRGGANQPQHF; cdr3_nt: TGTGCCAGCAGTCGAAGGGGGGGCGCCAATCAGCCCCAGCATTTT
clone_size: NA; d_call: NA; j_call: TRBJ2-1; cdr3_length: 12; v_call: TRBV7-9; cdr3_aa: CASSFQGGEQFF; cdr3_nt: TGTGCCAGCAGCTTCCAGGGGGGAGAGCAGTTCTTC
clone_size: NA; d_call: NA; j_call: TRBJ2-7; cdr3_length: 14; v_call: TRBV4-1; cdr3_aa: CASSQVNGGYEQYF; cdr3_nt: TGCGCCAGCAGCCAAGTTAACGGGGGCTACGAGCAGTACTTC
clone_size: NA; d_call: NA; j_call: TRBJ1-5; cdr3_length: 14; v_call: TRBV4-2; cdr3_aa: CASSSIYGNQPQHF; cdr3_nt: TGTGCCAGCAGTAGTATCTACGGCAATCAGCCCCAGCATTTT
clone_size: NA; d_call: NA; j_call: TRBJ1-6; cdr3_length: 14; v_call: TRBV10-2; cdr3_aa: CASSESGRDSPLHF; cdr3_nt: TGCGCCAGCAGTGAGTCCGGCAGGGATTCACCCCTCCACTTT
clone_size: NA; d_call: TRBD1; j_call: TRBJ1-3; cdr3_length: 17; v_call: TRBV19; cdr3_aa: CASSIGTGPYSGNTIYF; cdr3_nt: TGTGCCAGTAGTATCGGGACAGGTCCGTACTCTGGAAACACCATATATTTT
clone_size: NA; d_call: NA; j_call: TRBJ2-7; cdr3_length: 14; v_call: TRBV11-2; cdr3_aa: CASSVRTSPYEQYF; cdr3_nt: TGTGCCAGCAGCGTCCGGACATCCCCCTACGAGCAGTACTTC
clone_size: NA; d_call: NA; j_call: TRBJ1-4; cdr3_length: 14; v_call: TRBV4-1; cdr3_aa: CASSLQGTFEKLFF; cdr3_nt: TGCGCCAGCAGCCTGCAGGGGACATTCGAAAAACTGTTTTTT
clone_size: NA; d_call: NA; j_call: TRBJ1-4; cdr3_length: 15; v_call: TRBV25-1; cdr3_aa: CASSPNRAVDEKLFF; cdr3_nt: TGTGCCAGCAGCCCGAACAGGGCGGTTGATGAAAAACTGTTTTTT
clone_size: few; d_call: NA; j_call: TRBJ1-1; cdr3_length: 14; v_call: TRBV5-1; cdr3_aa: CASSLTGGHTEAFF; cdr3_nt: TGCGCCAGCAGCTTAACAGGTGGGCACACTGAAGCTTTCTTT
clone_size: NA; d_call: TRBD1; j_call: TRBJ1-1; cdr3_length: 13; v_call: TRBV5-1; cdr3_aa: CATSTGFGTEAFF; cdr3_nt: TGCGCCACCTCGACAGGGTTTGGCACTGAAGCTTTCTTT
clone_size: NA; d_call: TRBD1; j_call: TRBJ1-5; cdr3_length: 18; v_call: TRBV6-1; cdr3_aa: CASSEIGFRQGGNQPQHF; cdr3_nt: TGTGCCAGCAGTGAAATCGGCTTTCGACAGGGAGGCAATCAGCCCCAGCATTTT
clone_size: NA; d_call: NA; j_call: TRBJ1-5; cdr3_length: 13; v_call: TRBV27; cdr3_aa: CASSFGGGQPQHF; cdr3_nt: TGTGCCAGCAGTTTTGGGGGGGGCCAGCCCCAGCATTTT
clone_size: NA; d_call: TRBD1; j_call: TRBJ2-2; cdr3_length: 17; v_call: TRBV7-9; cdr3_aa: CASSFPDRDRGTGELFF; cdr3_nt: TGTGCCAGCAGCTTCCCGGACCGGGACAGGGGTACCGGGGAGCTGTTTTTT
clone_size: NA; d_call: NA; j_call: TRBJ1-1; cdr3_length: 14; v_call: TRBV7-2; cdr3_aa: CASSLHGMNTEAFF; cdr3_nt: TGTGCCAGCAGCTTACACGGGATGAACACTGAAGCTTTCTTT
clone_size: NA; d_call: TRBD2; j_call: TRBJ2-7; cdr3_length: 16; v_call: TRBV7-9; cdr3_aa: CASSLDLGLASYEQYF; cdr3_nt: TGTGCCAGCAGCTTAGATTTGGGACTAGCGAGTTACGAGCAGTACTTC
clone_size: NA; d_call: TRBD1; j_call: TRBJ2-1; cdr3_length: 15; v_call: TRBV27; cdr3_aa: CASSPGGQGFHEQFF; cdr3_nt: TGTGCCAGCAGTCCCGGGGGACAGGGATTCCATGAGCAGTTCTTC
clone_size: NA; d_call: TRBD1; j_call: TRBJ2-7; cdr3_length: 14; v_call: TRBV6-5; cdr3_aa: CASSAGQVTYEQYF; cdr3_nt: TGTGCCAGCAGCGCGGGACAGGTTACCTACGAGCAGTACTTC
clone_size: NA; d_call: TRBD2; j_call: TRBJ2-1; cdr3_length: 15; v_call: TRBV19; cdr3_aa: CASSRLAGVYNEQFF; cdr3_nt: TGTGCCAGTAGTCGACTAGCGGGAGTCTACAATGAGCAGTTCTTC
clone_size: NA; d_call: NA; j_call: TRBJ2-1; cdr3_length: 12; v_call: TRBV19; cdr3_aa: CATRDRYNEQFF; cdr3_nt: TGTGCCACTAGAGACAGGTACAATGAGCAGTTCTTC
clone_size: NA; d_call: NA; j_call: TRBJ1-1; cdr3_length: 15; v_call: TRBV11-1; cdr3_aa: CASSLTPGGYTEAFF; cdr3_nt: TGTGCCAGCAGCCTGACCCCGGGGGGCTACACTGAAGCTTTCTTT
clone_size: NA; d_call: NA; j_call: TRBJ1-2; cdr3_length: 14; v_call: TRBV29-1; cdr3_aa: CSVVLRSRLDGYTF; cdr3_nt: TGCAGCGTTGTGTTACGGTCGAGGCTAGATGGCTACACCTTC
clone_size: NA; d_call: TRBD1; j_call: TRBJ2-4; cdr3_length: 16; v_call: TRBV4-1; cdr3_aa: CASSQDRRDRRNIQYF; cdr3_nt: TGCGCCAGCAGCCAAGATCGTCGGGACAGGCGGAACATTCAGTACTTC
clone_size: NA; d_call: TRBD1; j_call: TRBJ1-2; cdr3_length: 15; v_call: TRBV2; cdr3_aa: CASRNTGTGGNGYTF; cdr3_nt: TGTGCCAGCCGAAACACCGGGACAGGGGGCAATGGCTACACCTTC